The rows below give T cell receptor beta chains drawn from one sample of a study of regulatory T cells in long-lasting Graves disease. TCRdb ran MiXCR on the multiplex PCR reads and lists one entry per CDR3 protein. The sample holds about 440,000 distinct CDR3 sequences, about a sixth seen once. These same data were also listed under a study on T cells in Graves' hyperthyroidism and ophthalmopathy.

Sequences were derived from peripheral blood mononuclear cells (PBMCs), sampled at new diagnosis, from a patient treated with antithyroid drugs. Every receptor here comes from a young woman with Graves disease. Each CDR3 is given with its conserved first and last residue. The D gene is left open where the match is weak. Clone size appears in some rows only: once, few, many, or a class for an expanded clone.

many	TRBV7-3	TRBJ2-2	TRBD2	CASSSAGENTGELFF	TGTGCCAGCAGCAGCGCGGGAGAGAACACCGGGGAGCTGTTTTTT
many	TRBV12-3/TRBV12-4	TRBJ1-5	.	CASSFGTGGSQPQHF	TGTGCCAGCAGTTTTGGAACAGGCGGTAGTCAGCCCCAGCATTTT
.	TRBV2	TRBJ2-4	.	CASTQSGENIQYF	TGTGCCAGCACCCAATCGGGGGAAAACATTCAGTACTTC
.	TRBV28	TRBJ2-2	.	CASTFRGRGVTGELFF	TGTGCCAGCACCTTCCGGGGGCGAGGTGTCACCGGGGAGCTGTTTTTT
.	TRBV14	TRBJ2-1	.	CASSQVRRVPRHNEQFF	TGTGCCAGCAGCCAGGTCAGGAGGGTCCCCCGACACAATGAGCAGTTCTTC
.	TRBV4-2	TRBJ2-7	TRBD2	CASSQDLAGLGYEQYF	TGTGCCAGCAGCCAAGATCTAGCGGGATTAGGTTACGAGCAGTACTTC
.	TRBV12-3/TRBV12-4	TRBJ1-3	.	CASSSGFQSGNTIYF	TGTGCCAGCAGCTCAGGGTTTCAGTCTGGAAACACCATATATTTT
.	TRBV5-1	TRBJ2-1	.	CASSTGTIYNEQFF	TGCGCCAGCAGCACCGGGACCATCTACAATGAGCAGTTCTTC
many	TRBV27	TRBJ2-3	.	CASSFPPTTGRFGTDTQYF	TGTGCCAGCAGTTTTCCCCCAACGACAGGACGGTTTGGCACAGATACGCAGTATTTT
.	TRBV7-9	TRBJ1-2	TRBD1	CASSLDRVNHGYTF	TGTGCCAGCAGCCTGGACAGGGTGAACCATGGCTACACCTTC
.	TRBV5-8	TRBJ1-3	TRBD1	CASSLLGQGGDTIYF	TGTGCCAGCAGCTTGTTGGGACAGGGAGGGGACACCATATATTTT
few	TRBV7-2	TRBJ2-7	TRBD1	CASSLDGPGQGGEQYF	TGTGCCAGCAGCTTAGATGGCCCGGGACAGGGAGGGGAGCAGTACTTC
.	TRBV6-2/TRBV6-3	TRBJ2-2	.	CASTTIGAANTGELFF	TGTGCCAGCACCACCATTGGGGCCGCGAACACCGGGGAGCTGTTTTTT
.	TRBV5-4	TRBJ2-5	.	CASSLEGVLETQYF	TGTGCCAGCAGCTTGGAGGGGGTCTTGGAGACCCAGTACTTC
many	TRBV29-1	TRBJ2-1	TRBD2	CSVETGGGLGYNEQFF	TGCAGCGTTGAAACTGGGGGGGGACTAGGCTACAATGAGCAGTTCTTC
many	TRBV3-1	TRBJ2-1	TRBD2	CASSLAGIYNEQFF	TGTGCCAGCAGTCTAGCGGGGATCTACAATGAGCAGTTCTTC
.	TRBV6-2/TRBV6-3	TRBJ1-1	.	CASSMRIEAFF	TGTGCCAGCAGTATGCGGATTGAAGCTTTCTTT
many	TRBV6-1	TRBJ1-1	.	CASSESNSLQAFF	TGTGCCAGCAGTGAATCCAATTCCCTTCAAGCTTTCTTT
many	TRBV11-3	TRBJ2-1	TRBD1	CASSLGHGFSGQANNEQFF	TGTGCCAGCAGCTTAGGCCATGGTTTCTCGGGACAGGCGAACAATGAGCAGTTCTTC
many	TRBV12-3/TRBV12-4	TRBJ2-7	TRBD2	CASSHPGLAKEQYF	TGTGCCAGCAGTCACCCGGGACTAGCGAAGGAGCAGTACTTC
many	TRBV10-3	TRBJ2-1	.	CAINNRGSLDEQFF	TGTGCCATCAACAATCGTGGGAGTCTCGATGAGCAGTTCTTC
many	TRBV25-1	TRBJ1-6	.	CASGGIHNSPLHF	TGTGCCAGCGGTGGTATTCATAATTCACCCCTCCACTTT
.	TRBV11-2	TRBJ2-5	.	CASSLFNMGSETQHF	TGTGCCAGCAGCTTGTTTAACATGGGATCCGAGACCCAGCACTTC
.	TRBV20-1	TRBJ1-2	.	CSATSGGRSDGYTF	TGCAGTGCCACATCGGGGGGGCGGTCTGATGGCTACACCTTC
.	TRBV7-9	TRBJ2-1	.	CASSPVQRGITEQFF	TGTGCCAGCAGCCCCGTCCAACGGGGGATCACTGAGCAGTTCTTC
many	TRBV28	TRBJ1-5	TRBD1	CASSFPGQGAGQPQHF	TGTGCCAGCAGTTTCCCGGGACAGGGGGCAGGTCAGCCCCAGCATTTT
few	TRBV7-9	TRBJ1-2	.	CASSLVMGAGGYTF	TGTGCCAGCAGCTTAGTAATGGGGGCAGGTGGCTACACCTTC
few	TRBV7-2	TRBJ1-2	.	CASSWDGGGYTF	TGTGCCAGCAGCTGGGACGGGGGGGGCTACACCTTC
many	TRBV7-2	TRBJ2-3	.	CASSFNRASTDTQYF	TGTGCCAGCAGCTTCAACAGGGCTAGCACAGATACGCAGTATTTT
.	TRBV5-8	TRBJ1-4	TRBD1	CASSPRDRAASNEKLFF	TGTGCCAGCAGCCCGCGAGACAGGGCAGCAAGTAATGAAAAACTGTTTTTT
few	TRBV6-1	TRBJ1-5	.	CASTSTRESDTQHF	TGTGCCAGCACATCAACTAGGGAATCAGATACGCAGCATTTT
few	TRBV27	TRBJ2-7	TRBD2	CASSLIAGEGFEQYF	TGTGCCAGCAGTTTAATCGCGGGAGAGGGTTTTGAGCAGTACTTC
.	TRBV14	TRBJ1-4	.	CASSQELRDKLFF	TGTGCCAGCAGCCAAGAATTGAGGGATAAACTGTTTTTT
.	TRBV30	TRBJ2-1	TRBD2	CAWSVGTSVFGNEQFF	TGTGCCTGGAGTGTTGGGACTAGCGTTTTCGGCAATGAGCAGTTCTTC
few	TRBV5-1	TRBJ2-1	TRBD2	CASSFLAGNEQFF	TGCGCCAGCAGCTTTCTAGCGGGCAATGAGCAGTTCTTC
many	TRBV13	TRBJ2-7	.	CASSSTGTDYEQYF	TGTGCCAGCAGCTCCACCGGGACGGACTACGAGCAGTACTTC
many	TRBV13	TRBJ2-5	TRBD2	CASSLGPSGYQETQYF	TGTGCCAGCAGCTTAGGGCCTAGCGGGTACCAAGAGACCCAGTACTTC
many	TRBV27	TRBJ2-7	.	CASSLGSRPYEQYF	TGTGCCAGCAGTTTAGGCAGCCGCCCCTACGAGCAGTACTTC
.	TRBV9	TRBJ1-2	.	CASSVGRQLSVNYGYTF	TGTGCCAGCAGCGTAGGGAGACAGCTTTCTGTAAACTATGGCTACACCTTC
many	TRBV29-1	TRBJ2-7	TRBD1	CSVFYRDRDIEQYF	TGCAGCGTTTTTTACCGGGACAGGGATATCGAGCAGTACTTC
many	TRBV12-3/TRBV12-4	TRBJ2-2	TRBD1	CASSSWTGGLSTGELFF	TGTGCCAGCAGTTCCTGGACAGGGGGCTTGAGCACCGGGGAGCTGTTTTTT
once	TRBV13	TRBJ1-2	.	CASSLSQGNGYTF	TGTGCCAGCAGCTTATCCCAGGGAAATGGCTACACCTTC
many	TRBV18	TRBJ2-5	.	CASSPLSQGKETQYF	TGTGCCAGCTCACCTCTCAGCCAGGGAAAAGAGACCCAGTACTTC
few	TRBV7-9	TRBJ2-4	.	CASSLALGMSIQYF	TGTGCCAGCAGCTTAGCTCTGGGGATGAGCATTCAGTACTTC
few	TRBV15	TRBJ2-5	.	CATSRDQGQGETQYF	TGTGCCACCAGCAGAGATCAGGGGCAGGGGGAGACCCAGTACTTC
few	TRBV30	TRBJ1-5	.	CAWNPNQEAPQHF	TGTGCCTGGAACCCAAACCAGGAGGCTCCCCAGCATTTT
many	TRBV28	TRBJ2-1	TRBD2	CASSSLAGLYNGQFF	TGTGCCAGCAGCTCACTAGCGGGCCTTTACAATGGGCAGTTCTTC
few	TRBV10-2	TRBJ2-3	TRBD2	CASSDLRTSGSRGDTQYF	TGCGCCAGCAGCGACCTCCGGACTAGCGGGAGCAGGGGAGATACGCAGTATTTT
few	TRBV11-2	TRBJ1-6	.	CASSYRDRSPLHF	TGTGCCAGCAGCTACAGGGATCGGTCACCCCTCCACTTT
many	TRBV11-3	TRBJ2-5	TRBD2	CASSFRGGEETQYF	TGTGCCAGCAGCTTTCGGGGGGGAGAAGAGACCCAGTACTTC
.	TRBV7-2	TRBJ2-7	TRBD2	CASSLALGGSPYEQYF	TGTGCCAGCAGCTTAGCGCTGGGCGGGAGCCCCTACGAGCAGTACTTC
many	TRBV20-1	TRBJ2-1	.	CSAPEGGWEQFF	TGCAGTGCTCCCGAGGGGGGATGGGAGCAGTTCTTC
.	TRBV20-1	TRBJ1-5	.	CSASGRNQPQHF	TGCAGTGCTAGCGGCCGCAATCAGCCCCAGCATTTT
.	TRBV20-1	TRBJ2-1	.	CSARDIVREVYNEQFF	TGCAGTGCTAGAGATATTGTGAGGGAGGTCTACAATGAGCAGTTCTTC
.	TRBV15	TRBJ2-5	TRBD2	CATSRDRRSLAGGQETQYF	TGTGCCACCAGCAGAGACCGCCGTTCCCTAGCGGGAGGCCAAGAGACCCAGTACTTC
.	TRBV5-4	TRBJ1-3	.	CASSFGSEPYTIYF	TGTGCCAGCAGCTTCGGATCAGAACCCTACACCATATATTTT
many	TRBV20-1	TRBJ2-1	TRBD2	CSLAGDYNEQFF	TGCAGTCTAGCGGGGGACTACAATGAGCAGTTCTTC
many	TRBV27	TRBJ2-3	TRBD1	CASSLLGGSPDTQYF	TGTGCCAGCAGTTTATTAGGGGGCTCACCAGATACGCAGTATTTT
.	TRBV2	TRBJ2-7	.	CASSHGNSYEQYF	TGCGCCAGCAGCCACGGTAACTCCTACGAGCAGTACTTC
many	TRBV18	TRBJ2-3	TRBD1	CASSPDRVGSTQYF	TGTGCCAGCTCACCGGACAGGGTCGGGAGTACGCAGTATTTT